The clone carrying this T cell receptor beta chain was detected only a few times. The antigen remains undetermined. Germline CDR1 SGHRS, CDR2 YFSETQ. V was cut by 4 bases and J by 7 bases, with 11 bases left in between. This CDR3 is 13 amino acids long. Unique molecular identifiers were incorporated into the prepared TCRbeta library. TCRdb independently ran MiXCR on the PCR reads; one entry per CDR3 protein. The sample contains about 980,000 distinct CDR3 sequences, roughly 31% of which appear only once. The record originates from a study of T-cell reconstitution after alpha-beta-depleted transplantation in children. Study-wide results and caveats: Several hundred rapidly expanded clones from non-depleted graft cells reportedly supplied alpha-beta T cells about two months post-transplant. For some patients, TCRbeta diversity was high at day 60 because of recipient T cells and thymic progenitors that survived. A year had passed since transplant, and T-cell counts and diversity by then came mostly from newly produced T cells.

The material sequenced was PBMCs, mostly from graft donor cells, taken 360 days after TCRalphabeta/CD19-depleted stem cell transplant. The clonotype originates from a boy younger than two who had a stem cell transplant for SCID, so the T cells may come from the graft donor. The J gene is TRBJ1-4, the V gene TRBV5-1, with D maybe TRBD1 (6 bases). The CDR3 DNA is TGCGCCAGCAGCCAACAGGGACCTGAAAAACTGTTTTTT. Its protein is CASSQQGPEKLFF. Drawing the rest from reference TRBV5-1 and TRBJ1-4, the complete variable domain is KAGVTQTPRYLIKTRGQQVTLSCSPISGHRSVSWYQQTPGQGLQFLFEYFSETQRNKGNFPGRFSGRQFSNSRSEMNVSTLELGDSALYLCASSQQGPEKLFFGSGTQLSVL.